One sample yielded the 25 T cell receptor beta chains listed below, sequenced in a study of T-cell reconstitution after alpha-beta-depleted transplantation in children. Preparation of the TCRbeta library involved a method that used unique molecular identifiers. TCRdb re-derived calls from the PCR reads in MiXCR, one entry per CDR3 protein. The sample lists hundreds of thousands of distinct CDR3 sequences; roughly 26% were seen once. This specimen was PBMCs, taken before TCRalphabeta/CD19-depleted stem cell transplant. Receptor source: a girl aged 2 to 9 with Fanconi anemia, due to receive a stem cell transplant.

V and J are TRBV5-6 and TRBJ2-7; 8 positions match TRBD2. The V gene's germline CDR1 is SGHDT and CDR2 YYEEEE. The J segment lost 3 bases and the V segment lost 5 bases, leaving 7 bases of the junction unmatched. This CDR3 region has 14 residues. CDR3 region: CASSPGGVSYEQYF. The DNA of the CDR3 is TGTGCCAGCAGTCCCGGGGGGGTGAGCTACGAGCAGTACTTC.

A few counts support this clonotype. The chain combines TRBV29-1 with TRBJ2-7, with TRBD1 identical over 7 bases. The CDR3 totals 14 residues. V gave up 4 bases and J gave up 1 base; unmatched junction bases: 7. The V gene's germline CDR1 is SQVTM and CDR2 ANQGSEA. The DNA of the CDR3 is TGCAGCGTTGGCCGGGACAGTTTTTCCTACGAGCAGTACTTC. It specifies CSVGRDSFSYEQYF.

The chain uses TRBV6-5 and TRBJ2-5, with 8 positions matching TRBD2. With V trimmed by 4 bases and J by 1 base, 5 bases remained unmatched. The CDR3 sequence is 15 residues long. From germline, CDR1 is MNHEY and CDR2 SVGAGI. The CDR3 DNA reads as TGTGCCAGCAGTTCCTCCGCGGGGGGCCAAGAGACCCAGTACTTC. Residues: CASSSSAGGQETQYF.

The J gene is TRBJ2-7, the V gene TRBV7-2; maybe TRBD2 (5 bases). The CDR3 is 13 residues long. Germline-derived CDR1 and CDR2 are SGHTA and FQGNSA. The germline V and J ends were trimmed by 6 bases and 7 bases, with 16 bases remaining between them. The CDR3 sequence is CASRLLSRGEQYF. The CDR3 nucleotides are TGTGCCAGCAGGTTACTATCCCGAGGGGAGCAGTACTTC.

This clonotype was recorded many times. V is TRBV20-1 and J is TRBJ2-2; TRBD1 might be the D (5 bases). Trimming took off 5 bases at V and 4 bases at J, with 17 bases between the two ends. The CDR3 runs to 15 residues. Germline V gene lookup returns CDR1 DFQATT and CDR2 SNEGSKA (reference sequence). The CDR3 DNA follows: TGCAGTGCTTCTTACCAAGGGGTCCTCACCGGGGAGCTGTTTTTT. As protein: CSASYQGVLTGELFF.

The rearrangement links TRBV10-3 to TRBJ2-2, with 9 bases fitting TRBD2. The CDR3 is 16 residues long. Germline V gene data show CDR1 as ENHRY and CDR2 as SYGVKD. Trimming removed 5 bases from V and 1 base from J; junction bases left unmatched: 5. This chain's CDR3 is CAISTQAGGNTGELFF. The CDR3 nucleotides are TGTGCCATCAGTACCCAAGCGGGGGGGAACACCGGGGAGCTGTTTTTT.

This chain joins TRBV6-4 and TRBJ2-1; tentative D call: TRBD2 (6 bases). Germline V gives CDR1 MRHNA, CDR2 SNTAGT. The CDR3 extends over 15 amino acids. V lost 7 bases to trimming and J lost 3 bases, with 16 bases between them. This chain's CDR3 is CASTRLVYHYNEQFF. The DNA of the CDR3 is TGTGCCAGCACCCGACTAGTTTACCACTACAATGAGCAGTTCTTC.

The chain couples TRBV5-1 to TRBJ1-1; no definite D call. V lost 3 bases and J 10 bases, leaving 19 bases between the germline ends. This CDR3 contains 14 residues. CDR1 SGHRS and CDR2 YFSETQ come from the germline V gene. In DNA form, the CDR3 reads TGCGCCAGCAGCTCACTCAGGACCGGAGGTGGAGCTTTCTTT. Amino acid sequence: CASSSLRTGGGAFF.

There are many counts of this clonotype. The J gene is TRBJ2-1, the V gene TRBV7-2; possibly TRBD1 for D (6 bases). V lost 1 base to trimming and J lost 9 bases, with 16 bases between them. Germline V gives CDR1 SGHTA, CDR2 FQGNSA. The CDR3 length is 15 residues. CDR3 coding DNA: TGTGCCAGCAGCTTAGTAGCAGGGGCCTCGGGTGAGCAGTTCTTC. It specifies CASSLVAGASGEQFF.

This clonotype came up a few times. The DNA for the CDR3 is TGCAGTGCTTTGACTAGTGTCTCCTACGAGCAGTACTTC. Translated, it gives CSALTSVSYEQYF. The chain links TRBV20-1 to TRBJ2-7; possibly TRBD2 for D (6 bases). From germline, CDR1 is DFQATT and CDR2 SNEGSKA (reference sequence). This CDR3 has 13 amino acids. Trimming stripped 5 bases from V and 0 bases from J, with 11 bases between.

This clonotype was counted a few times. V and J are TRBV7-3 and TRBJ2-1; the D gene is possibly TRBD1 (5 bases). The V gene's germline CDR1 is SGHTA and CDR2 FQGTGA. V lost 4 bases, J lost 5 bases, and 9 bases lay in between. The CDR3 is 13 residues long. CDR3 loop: CASSSRVNNEQFF. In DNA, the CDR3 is TGTGCCAGCAGCTCCAGGGTTAACAATGAGCAGTTCTTC.

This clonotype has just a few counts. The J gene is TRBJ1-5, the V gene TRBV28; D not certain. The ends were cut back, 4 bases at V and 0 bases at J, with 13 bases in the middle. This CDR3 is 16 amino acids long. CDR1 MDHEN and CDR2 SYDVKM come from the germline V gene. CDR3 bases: TGTGCCAGCAGTTCCTGGTCCTTAGATAGCAATCAGCCCCAGCATTTT. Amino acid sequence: CASSSWSLDSNQPQHF.

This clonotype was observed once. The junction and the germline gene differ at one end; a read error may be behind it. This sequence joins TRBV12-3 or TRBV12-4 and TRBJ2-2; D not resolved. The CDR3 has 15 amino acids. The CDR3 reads CARSLRVGNTGELFF. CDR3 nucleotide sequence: TGTGCCAGAAGTTTAAGGGTGGGGAACACCGGGGAGCTGTTTTTT.

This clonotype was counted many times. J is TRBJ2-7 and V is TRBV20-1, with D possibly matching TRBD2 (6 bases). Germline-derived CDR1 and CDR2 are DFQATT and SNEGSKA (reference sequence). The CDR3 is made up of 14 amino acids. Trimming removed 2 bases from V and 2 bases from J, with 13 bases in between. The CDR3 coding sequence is TGCAGTGCTAGACCGCGGGACGGTACCTACGAGCAGTACTTC. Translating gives CSARPRDGTYEQYF.

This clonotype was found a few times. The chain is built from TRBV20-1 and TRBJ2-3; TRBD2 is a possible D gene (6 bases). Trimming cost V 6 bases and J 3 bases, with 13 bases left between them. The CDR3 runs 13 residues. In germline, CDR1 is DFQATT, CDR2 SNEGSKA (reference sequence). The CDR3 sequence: CSAPTGGTDTQYF. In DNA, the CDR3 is TGCAGTGCCCCCACCGGAGGGACAGATACGCAGTATTTT.

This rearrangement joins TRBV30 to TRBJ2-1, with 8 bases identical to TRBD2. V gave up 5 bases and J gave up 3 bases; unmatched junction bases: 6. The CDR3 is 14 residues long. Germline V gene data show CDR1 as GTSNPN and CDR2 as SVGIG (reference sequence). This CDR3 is CAWFSGLGYNEQFF. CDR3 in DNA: TGTGCCTGGTTCTCGGGACTAGGCTACAATGAGCAGTTCTTC.

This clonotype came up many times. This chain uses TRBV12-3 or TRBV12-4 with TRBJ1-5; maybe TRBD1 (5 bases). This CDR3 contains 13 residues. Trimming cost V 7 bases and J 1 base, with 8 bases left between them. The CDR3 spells CASTRDSNQPQHF. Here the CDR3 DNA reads TGTGCCAGCACCCGGGACAGCAATCAGCCCCAGCATTTT.

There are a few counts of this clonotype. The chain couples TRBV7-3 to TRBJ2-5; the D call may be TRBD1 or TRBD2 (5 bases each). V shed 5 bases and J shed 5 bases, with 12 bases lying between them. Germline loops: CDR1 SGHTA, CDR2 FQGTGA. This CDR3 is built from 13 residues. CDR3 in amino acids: CASSPGAGETQYF. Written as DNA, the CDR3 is TGTGCCAGCAGCCCCGGGGCGGGTGAGACCCAGTACTTC.

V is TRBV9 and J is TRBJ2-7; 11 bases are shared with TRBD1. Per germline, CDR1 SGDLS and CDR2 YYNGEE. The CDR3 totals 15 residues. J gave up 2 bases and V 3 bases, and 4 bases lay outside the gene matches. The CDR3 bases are TGTGCCAGCAGCGGAGGGACAGGGGGTCCCTACGAGCAGTACTTC. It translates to CASSGGTGGPYEQYF.

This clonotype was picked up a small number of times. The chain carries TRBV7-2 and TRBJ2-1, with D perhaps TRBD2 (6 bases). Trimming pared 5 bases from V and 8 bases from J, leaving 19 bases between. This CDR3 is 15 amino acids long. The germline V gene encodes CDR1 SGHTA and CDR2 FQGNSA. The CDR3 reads CASSLRRAGWDEQFF. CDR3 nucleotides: TGTGCCAGCAGCCTCCGCCGCGCGGGATGGGATGAGCAGTTCTTC.

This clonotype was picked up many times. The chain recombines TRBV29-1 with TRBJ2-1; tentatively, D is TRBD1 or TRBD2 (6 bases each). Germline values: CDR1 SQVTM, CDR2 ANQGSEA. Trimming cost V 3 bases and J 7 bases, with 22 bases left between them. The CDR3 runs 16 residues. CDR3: CSVDRGGVARANEQFF. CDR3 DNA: TGCAGCGTTGACAGGGGCGGGGTAGCCAGGGCGAATGAGCAGTTCTTC.

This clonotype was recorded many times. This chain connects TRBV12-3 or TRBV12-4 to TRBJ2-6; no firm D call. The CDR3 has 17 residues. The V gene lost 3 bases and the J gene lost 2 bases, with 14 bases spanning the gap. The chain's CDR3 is CASSLSTIAAGANVLTF. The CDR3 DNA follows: TGTGCCAGCAGTTTGTCTACCATCGCTGCTGGGGCCAACGTCCTGACTTTC.

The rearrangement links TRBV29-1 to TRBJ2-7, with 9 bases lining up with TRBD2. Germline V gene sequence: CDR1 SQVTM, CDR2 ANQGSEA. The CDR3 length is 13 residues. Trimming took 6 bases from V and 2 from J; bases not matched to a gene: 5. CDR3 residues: CSVSGTSPYEQYF. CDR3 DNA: TGCAGCGTCTCCGGGACTAGCCCCTACGAGCAGTACTTC.

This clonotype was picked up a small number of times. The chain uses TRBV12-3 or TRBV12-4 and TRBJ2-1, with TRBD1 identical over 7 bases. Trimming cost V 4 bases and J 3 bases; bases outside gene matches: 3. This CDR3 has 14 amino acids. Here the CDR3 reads CASSSRTGYNEQFF. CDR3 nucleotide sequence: TGTGCCAGCAGTTCCAGGACAGGCTACAATGAGCAGTTCTTC.

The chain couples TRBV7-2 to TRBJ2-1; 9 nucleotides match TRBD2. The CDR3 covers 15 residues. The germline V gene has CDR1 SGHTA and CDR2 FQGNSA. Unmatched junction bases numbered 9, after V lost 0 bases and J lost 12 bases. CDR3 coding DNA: TGTGCCAGCAGCTTAGCGGGCCCTAGCGGGGTATCGCAGTTCTTC. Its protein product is CASSLAGPSGVSQFF.